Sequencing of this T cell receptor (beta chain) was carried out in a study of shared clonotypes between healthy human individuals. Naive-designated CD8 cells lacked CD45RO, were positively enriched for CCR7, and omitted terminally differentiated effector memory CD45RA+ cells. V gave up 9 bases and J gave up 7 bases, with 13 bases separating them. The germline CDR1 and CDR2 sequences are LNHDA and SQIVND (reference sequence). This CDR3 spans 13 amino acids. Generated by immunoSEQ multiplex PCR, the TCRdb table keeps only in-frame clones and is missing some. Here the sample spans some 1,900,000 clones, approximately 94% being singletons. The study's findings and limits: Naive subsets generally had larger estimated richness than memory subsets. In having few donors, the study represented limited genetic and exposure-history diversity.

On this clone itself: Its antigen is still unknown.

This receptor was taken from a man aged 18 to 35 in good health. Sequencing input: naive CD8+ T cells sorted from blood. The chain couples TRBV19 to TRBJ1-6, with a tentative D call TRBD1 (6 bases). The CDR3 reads CASAPGGNSPLHF. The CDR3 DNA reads TGTGCCAGCGCCCCGGGGGGCAATTCACCCCTCCACTTT.